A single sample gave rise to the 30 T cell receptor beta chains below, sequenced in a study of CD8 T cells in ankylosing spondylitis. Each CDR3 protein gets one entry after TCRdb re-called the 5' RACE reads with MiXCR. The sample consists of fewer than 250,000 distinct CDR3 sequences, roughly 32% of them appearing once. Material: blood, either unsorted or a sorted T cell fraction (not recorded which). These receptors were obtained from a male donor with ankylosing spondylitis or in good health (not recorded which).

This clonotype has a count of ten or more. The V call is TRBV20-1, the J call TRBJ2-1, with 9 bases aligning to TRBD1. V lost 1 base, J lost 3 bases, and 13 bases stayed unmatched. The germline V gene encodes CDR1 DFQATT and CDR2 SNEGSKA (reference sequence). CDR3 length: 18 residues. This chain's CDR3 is CSARGTGAPLLNYNEQFF. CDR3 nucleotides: TGCAGTGCTAGAGGGACAGGGGCTCCCTTATTAAACTACAATGAGCAGTTCTTC.

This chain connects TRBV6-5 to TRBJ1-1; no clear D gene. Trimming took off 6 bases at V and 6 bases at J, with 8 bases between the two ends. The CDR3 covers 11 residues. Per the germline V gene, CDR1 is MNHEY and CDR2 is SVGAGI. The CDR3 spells CASSRRSEAFF. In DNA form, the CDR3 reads TGTGCCAGCAGCCGACGATCTGAAGCTTTCTTT.

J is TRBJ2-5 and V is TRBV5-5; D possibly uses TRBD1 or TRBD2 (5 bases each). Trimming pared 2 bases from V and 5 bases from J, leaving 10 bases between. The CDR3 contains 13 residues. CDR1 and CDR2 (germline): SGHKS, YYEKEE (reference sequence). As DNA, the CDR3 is TGTGCCAGCAGCTTCGGGGCTAGGGAGACCCAGTACTTC. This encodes CASSFGARETQYF.

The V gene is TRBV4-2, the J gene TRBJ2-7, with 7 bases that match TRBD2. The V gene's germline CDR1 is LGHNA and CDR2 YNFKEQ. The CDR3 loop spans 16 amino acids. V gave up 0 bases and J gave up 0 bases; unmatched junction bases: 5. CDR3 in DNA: TGTGCCAGCAGCCAAGAGATAGCGGGTGGCTCCTACGAGCAGTACTTC. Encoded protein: CASSQEIAGGSYEQYF.

The DNA of the CDR3 is TGCAGCGCGGACAGGGCTCAAGAGACCCAGTACTTC. Protein product: CSADRAQETQYF. This chain connects TRBV20-1 to TRBJ2-5, with 8 nucleotides matching TRBD1. Germline V gene data show CDR1 as DFQATT and CDR2 as SNEGSKA (reference sequence). This CDR3 has 12 amino acids.

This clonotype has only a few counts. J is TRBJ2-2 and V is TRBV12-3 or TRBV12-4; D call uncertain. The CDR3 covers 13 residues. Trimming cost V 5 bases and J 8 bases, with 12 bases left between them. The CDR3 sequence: CASSLTSTGELFF. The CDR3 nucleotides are TGTGCCAGCAGTCTAACATCAACAGGGGAGCTGTTTTTT.

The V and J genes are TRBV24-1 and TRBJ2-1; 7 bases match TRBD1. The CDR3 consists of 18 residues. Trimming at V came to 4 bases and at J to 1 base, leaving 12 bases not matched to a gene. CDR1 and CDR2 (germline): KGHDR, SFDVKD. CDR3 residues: CATSETYLTGASYNEQFF. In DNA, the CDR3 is TGTGCCACCAGTGAAACTTACCTCACAGGGGCATCCTACAATGAGCAGTTCTTC.

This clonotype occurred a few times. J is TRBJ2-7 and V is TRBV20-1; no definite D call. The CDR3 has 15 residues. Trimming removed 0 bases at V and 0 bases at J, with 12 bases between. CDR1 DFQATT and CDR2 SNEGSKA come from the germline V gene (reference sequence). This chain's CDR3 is CSARDPTRGSYEQYF. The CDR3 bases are TGCAGTGCTAGAGACCCAACTCGAGGCTCCTACGAGCAGTACTTC.

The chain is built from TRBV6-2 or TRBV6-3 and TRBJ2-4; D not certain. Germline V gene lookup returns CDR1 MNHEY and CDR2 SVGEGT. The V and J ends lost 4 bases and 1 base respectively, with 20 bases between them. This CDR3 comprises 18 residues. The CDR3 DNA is TGTGCCAGCAGTTCCGAAGTGGACCAGGCTCGGGCCAAAAACATTCAGTACTTC. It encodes CASSSEVDQARAKNIQYF.

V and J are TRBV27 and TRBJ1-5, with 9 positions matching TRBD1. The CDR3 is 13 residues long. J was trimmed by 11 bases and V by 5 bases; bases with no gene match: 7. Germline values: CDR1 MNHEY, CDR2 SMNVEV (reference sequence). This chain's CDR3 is CASSTTGGWTQHF. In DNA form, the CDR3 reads TGTGCCAGCAGTACCACAGGGGGCTGGACCCAGCATTTT.

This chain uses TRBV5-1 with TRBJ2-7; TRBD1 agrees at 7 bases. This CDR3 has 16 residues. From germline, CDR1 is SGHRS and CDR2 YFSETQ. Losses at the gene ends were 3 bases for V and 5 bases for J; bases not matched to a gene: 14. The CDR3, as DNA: TGCGCCAGCAGCTCGGTTGAGGTGACAGGGAACCACGAGCAGTACTTC. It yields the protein CASSSVEVTGNHEQYF.

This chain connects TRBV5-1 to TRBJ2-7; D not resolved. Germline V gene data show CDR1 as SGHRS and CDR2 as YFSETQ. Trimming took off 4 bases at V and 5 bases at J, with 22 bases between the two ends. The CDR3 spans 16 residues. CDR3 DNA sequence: TGCGCCAGCAGCGCCGGTGGCAGGCCTATTACCGACGAGCAGTACTTC. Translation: CASSAGGRPITDEQYF.

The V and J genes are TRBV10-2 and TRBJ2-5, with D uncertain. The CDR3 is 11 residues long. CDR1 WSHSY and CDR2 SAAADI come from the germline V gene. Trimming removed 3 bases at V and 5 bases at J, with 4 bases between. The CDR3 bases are TGCGCCAGCAGTGATTGGGAGACCCAGTACTTC. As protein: CASSDWETQYF.

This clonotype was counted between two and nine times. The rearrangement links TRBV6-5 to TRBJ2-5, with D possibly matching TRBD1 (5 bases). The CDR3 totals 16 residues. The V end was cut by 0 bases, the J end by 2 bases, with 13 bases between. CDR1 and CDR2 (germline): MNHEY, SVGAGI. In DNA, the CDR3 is TGTGCCAGCAGTTACTCGATACTCGCAGGGCAAGAGACCCAGTACTTC. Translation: CASSYSILAGQETQYF.

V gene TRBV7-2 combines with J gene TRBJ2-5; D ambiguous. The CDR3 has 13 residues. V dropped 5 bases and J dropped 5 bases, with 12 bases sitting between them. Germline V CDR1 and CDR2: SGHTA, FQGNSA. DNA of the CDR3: TGTGCCAGCAGCGGACGAGGACGGGAGACCCAGTACTTC. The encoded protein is CASSGRGRETQYF. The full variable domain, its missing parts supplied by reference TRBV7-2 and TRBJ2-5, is GAGVSQSPSNKVTEKGKDVELRCDPISGHTALYWYRQSLGQGLEFLIYFQGNSAPDKSGLPSDRFSAERTGGSVSTLTIQRTQQEDSAVYLCASSGRGRETQYFGPGTRLLVL.

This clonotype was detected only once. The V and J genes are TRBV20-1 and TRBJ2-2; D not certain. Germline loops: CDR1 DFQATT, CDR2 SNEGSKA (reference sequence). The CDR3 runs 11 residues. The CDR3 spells CRPGNTGELFF. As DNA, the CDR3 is TGCAGGCCGGGTAACACCGGGGAGCTGTTTTTT.

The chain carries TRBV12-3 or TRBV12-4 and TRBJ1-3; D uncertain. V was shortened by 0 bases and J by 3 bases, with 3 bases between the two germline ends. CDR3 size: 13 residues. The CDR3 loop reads CASSLAGGNTIYF. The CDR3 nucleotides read TGTGCCAGCAGTTTAGCGGGTGGAAACACCATATATTTT.

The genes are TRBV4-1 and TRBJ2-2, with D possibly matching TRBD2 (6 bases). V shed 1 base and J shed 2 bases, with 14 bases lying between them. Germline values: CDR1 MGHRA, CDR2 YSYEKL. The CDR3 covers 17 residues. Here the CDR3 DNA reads TGCGCCAGCAGCCAAGTACCGGGGGAAGTAAACACCGGGGAGCTGTTTTTT. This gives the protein CASSQVPGEVNTGELFF.

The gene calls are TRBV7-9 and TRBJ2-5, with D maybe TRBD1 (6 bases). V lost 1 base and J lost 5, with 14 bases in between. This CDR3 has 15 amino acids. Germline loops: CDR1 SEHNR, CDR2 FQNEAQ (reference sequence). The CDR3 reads CASSLGLGALETQYF. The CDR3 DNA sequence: TGTGCCAGCAGCTTAGGCCTGGGGGCATTGGAGACCCAGTACTTC. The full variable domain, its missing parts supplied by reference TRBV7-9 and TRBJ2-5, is DTGVSQNPRHKITKRGQNVTFRCDPISEHNRLYWYRQTLGQGPEFLTYFQNEAQLEKSRLLSDRFSAERPKGSFSTLEIQRTEQGDSAMYLCASSLGLGALETQYFGPGTRLLVL.

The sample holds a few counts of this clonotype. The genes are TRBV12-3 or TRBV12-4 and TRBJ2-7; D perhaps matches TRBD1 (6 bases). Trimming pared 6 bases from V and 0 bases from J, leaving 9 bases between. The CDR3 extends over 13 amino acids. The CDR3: CASRGHYSYEQYF. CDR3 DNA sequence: TGTGCCAGCAGGGGACATTACTCCTACGAGCAGTACTTC.

The CDR3 here is CASSPAGRGGQPQHF. CDR3 in DNA: TGTGCCAGCAGCCCCGCGGGCAGGGGGGGACAGCCCCAGCATTTT. This chain uses TRBV12-3 or TRBV12-4 with TRBJ1-5; TRBD1 matches 7 bases. Losses at the gene ends were 6 bases for V and 7 bases for J; bases not matched to a gene: 12. CDR3 length: 15 residues.

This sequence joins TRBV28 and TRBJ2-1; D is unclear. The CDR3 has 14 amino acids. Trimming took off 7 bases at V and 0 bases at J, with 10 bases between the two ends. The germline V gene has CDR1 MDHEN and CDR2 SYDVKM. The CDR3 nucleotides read TGTGCCAGCACCACCCCTCACTCCTACAATGAGCAGTTCTTC. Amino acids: CASTTPHSYNEQFF. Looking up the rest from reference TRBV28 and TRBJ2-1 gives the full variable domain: DVKVTQSSRYLVKRTGEKVFLECVQDMDHENMFWYRQDPGLGLRLIYFSYDVKMKEKGDIPEGYSVSREKKERFSLILESASTNQTSMYLCASTTPHSYNEQFFGPGTRLTVL.

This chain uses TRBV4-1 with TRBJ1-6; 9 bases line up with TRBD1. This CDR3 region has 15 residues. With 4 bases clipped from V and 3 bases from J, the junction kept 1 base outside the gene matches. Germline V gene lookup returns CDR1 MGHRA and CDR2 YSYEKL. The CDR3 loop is CASSRGQGYNSPLHF. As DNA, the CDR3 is TGCGCCAGCAGCCGGGGACAGGGCTATAATTCACCCCTCCACTTT.

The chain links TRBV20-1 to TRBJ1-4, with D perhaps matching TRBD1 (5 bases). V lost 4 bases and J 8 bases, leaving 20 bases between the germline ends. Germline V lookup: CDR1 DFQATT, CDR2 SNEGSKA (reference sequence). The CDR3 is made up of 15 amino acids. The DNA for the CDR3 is TGCAGTGCTACCAGTTCTAAACCGAGGGGAGAAAAACTGTTTTTT. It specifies CSATSSKPRGEKLFF.

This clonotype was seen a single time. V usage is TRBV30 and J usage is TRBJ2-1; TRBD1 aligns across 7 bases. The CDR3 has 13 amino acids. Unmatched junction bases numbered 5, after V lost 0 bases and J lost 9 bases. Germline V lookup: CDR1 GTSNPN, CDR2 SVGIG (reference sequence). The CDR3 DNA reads TGTGCCTGGAGTGTAAACAGGGGCGGTGAGCAGTTCTTC. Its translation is CAWSVNRGGEQFF.

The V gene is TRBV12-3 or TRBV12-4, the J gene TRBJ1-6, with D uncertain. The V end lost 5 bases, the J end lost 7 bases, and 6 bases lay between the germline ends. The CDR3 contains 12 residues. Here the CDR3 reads CASSRINSPLHF. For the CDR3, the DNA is TGTGCCAGCAGTCGGATAAATTCACCCCTCCACTTT.

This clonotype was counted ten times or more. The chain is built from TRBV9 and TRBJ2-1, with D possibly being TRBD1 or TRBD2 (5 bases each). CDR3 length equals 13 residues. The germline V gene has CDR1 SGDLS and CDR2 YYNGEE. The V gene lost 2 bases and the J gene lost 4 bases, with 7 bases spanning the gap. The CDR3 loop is CASSVGDYNEQFF. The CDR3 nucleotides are TGTGCCAGCAGCGTGGGGGATTACAATGAGCAGTTCTTC.

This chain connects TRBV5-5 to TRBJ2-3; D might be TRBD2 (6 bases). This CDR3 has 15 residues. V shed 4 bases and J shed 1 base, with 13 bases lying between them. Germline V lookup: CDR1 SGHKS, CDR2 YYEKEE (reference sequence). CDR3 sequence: CASSPVRRGTDTQYF. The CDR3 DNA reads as TGTGCCAGCAGCCCGGTTCGGAGGGGCACAGATACGCAGTATTTT.

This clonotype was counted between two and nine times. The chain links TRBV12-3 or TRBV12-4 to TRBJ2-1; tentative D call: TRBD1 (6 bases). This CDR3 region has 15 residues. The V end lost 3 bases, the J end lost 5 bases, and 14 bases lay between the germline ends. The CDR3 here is CASSLLSRDNNEQFF. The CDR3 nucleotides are TGTGCCAGCAGTTTGCTATCCCGGGACAACAATGAGCAGTTCTTC.

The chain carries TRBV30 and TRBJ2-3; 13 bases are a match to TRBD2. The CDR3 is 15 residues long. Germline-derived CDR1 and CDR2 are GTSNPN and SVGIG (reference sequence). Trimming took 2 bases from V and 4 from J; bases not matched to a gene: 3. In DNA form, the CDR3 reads TGTGCCTGGAGTCGACTAGCGGGGGGACCAGATACGCAGTATTTT. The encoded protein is CAWSRLAGGPDTQYF.